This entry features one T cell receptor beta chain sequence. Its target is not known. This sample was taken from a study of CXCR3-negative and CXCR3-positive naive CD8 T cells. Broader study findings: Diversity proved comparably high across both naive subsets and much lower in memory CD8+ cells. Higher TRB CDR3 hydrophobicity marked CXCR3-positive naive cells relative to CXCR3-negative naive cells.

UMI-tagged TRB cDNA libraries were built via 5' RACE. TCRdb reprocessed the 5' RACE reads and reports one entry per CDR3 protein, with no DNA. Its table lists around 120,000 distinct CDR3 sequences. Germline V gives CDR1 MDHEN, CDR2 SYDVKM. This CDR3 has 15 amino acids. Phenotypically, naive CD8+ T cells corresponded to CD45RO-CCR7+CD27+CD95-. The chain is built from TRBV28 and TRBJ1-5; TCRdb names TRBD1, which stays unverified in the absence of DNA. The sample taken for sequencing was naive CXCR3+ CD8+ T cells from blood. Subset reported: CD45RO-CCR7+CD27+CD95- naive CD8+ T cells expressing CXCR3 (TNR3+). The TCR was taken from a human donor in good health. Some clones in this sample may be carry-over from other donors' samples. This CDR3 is CASSMGDRGLEPQHF. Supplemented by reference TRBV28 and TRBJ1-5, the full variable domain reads DVKVTQSSRYLVKRTGEKVFLECVQDMDHENMFWYRQDPGLGLRLIYFSYDVKMKEKGDIPEGYSVSREKKERFSLILESASTNQTSMYLCASSMGDRGLEPQHFGDGTRLSIL.